Shown below are 30 T cell receptor beta chains from a single sample sequenced in a study of blood T cell repertoires in COVID-19. Clones were read by immunoSEQ multiplex PCR, and TCRdb kept only the in-frame ones, dropping some. The repertoire has about 400,000 clones, roughly 87% of them found once; the top ten carry almost 3%. The specimen was PBMCs or T cells enriched from blood (not recorded which). All receptors come from a woman in her 30s who had recovered from COVID-19.

To note about this clone: The sample has other DNA sequences that encode this CDR3 too. V gene TRBV6-5 combines with J gene TRBJ2-7; no clear D gene. Trimming removed 0 bases from V and 0 bases from J, with 9 bases in between. In germline, CDR1 is MNHEY, CDR2 SVGAGI. The CDR3 is made up of 15 amino acids. The CDR3 DNA reads TGTGCCAGCAGTTACTCCGGTGAGAGCTCCTACGAGCAGTACTTC. Protein: CASSYSGESSYEQYF.

The chain carries TRBV21-1 and TRBJ2-7; no check of the table's D call, TRBD1, against the DNA was made. TRBV21-1 is described as a pseudogene. The CDR3 totals 12 residues. The CDR3 nucleotides read TGTGCCAGCAGCAAAGACAGTTACGAGCAGTACTTC. Translation gives CASSKDSYEQYF.

The V gene is TRBV10-3, the J gene TRBJ1-5; 7 positions match TRBD1. This CDR3 comprises 14 residues. Germline values: CDR1 ENHRY, CDR2 SYGVKD. V shed 6 bases and J 5 bases; nucleotides not matched to a gene: 7. The CDR3 reads CAISRTGEDQPQHF. CDR3 bases: TGTGCCATCAGCCGAACAGGGGAGGATCAGCCCCAGCATTTT.

This clone came up a few times. This rearrangement joins TRBV20-1 to TRBJ1-1, with 8 bases identical to TRBD1. Germline V CDR1 and CDR2: DFQATT, SNEGSKA (reference sequence). V was pared by 3 bases and J by 1 base, with 7 bases of the junction left unmatched. The CDR3 has 15 residues. CDR3 nucleotides: TGCAGTGCTAGTAACTTCGGACAGGGGAACACTGAAGCTTTCTTT. This translates into CSASNFGQGNTEAFF.

V usage is TRBV27 and J usage is TRBJ1-2; D is possibly TRBD1 (5 bases). The CDR3 length is 14 residues. Germline V gives CDR1 MNHEY, CDR2 SMNVEV (reference sequence). V lost 7 bases and J lost 2, with 14 bases in between. CDR3 DNA sequence: TGTGCCAGCAACACAGGAGCCCCCAACTATGGCTACACCTTC. Its translation is CASNTGAPNYGYTF.

This chain connects TRBV24-1 to TRBJ1-2; TRBD1 aligns across 8 bases. The germline gives CDR1 KGHDR, CDR2 SFDVKD. The J segment lost 7 bases and the V segment lost 3 bases, leaving 6 bases of the junction unmatched. The CDR3 is made up of 14 amino acids. CDR3 protein: CATSDQDRASGYTF. CDR3 nucleotides: TGTGCCACCAGTGATCAGGACAGGGCGAGTGGCTACACCTTC.

The rearrangement uses TRBV6-5 and TRBJ1-5; D is undetermined. CDR1 and CDR2 (germline): MNHEY, SVGAGI. There are 13 residues in the CDR3. V lost 4 bases, J lost 1 base, and 5 bases lay in between. DNA of the CDR3: TGTGCCAGCAGTTCGGGGAGCAATCAGCCCCAGCATTTT. Residues: CASSSGSNQPQHF.

The chain couples TRBV6-1 to TRBJ2-3; the D is unclear. Germline V gene lookup returns CDR1 MNHNS and CDR2 SASEGT. The length of the CDR3 is 15 residues. V shed 3 bases and J shed 0 bases, with 10 bases lying between them. The CDR3 DNA reads as TGTGCCAGCAGTGATTGGCGGTCTAGCACAGATACGCAGTATTTT. Translation gives CASSDWRSSTDTQYF.

V usage is TRBV7-9 and J usage is TRBJ1-1; tentative D call: TRBD1 (5 bases). Germline assignment: CDR1 SEHNR and CDR2 FQNEAQ (reference sequence). V gave up 8 bases and J gave up 5 bases, with 6 bases separating them. The CDR3 is 10 amino acids. CDR3 sequence reads: CASGGTEAFF. The CDR3 DNA reads as TGTGCCAGCGGGGGGACTGAAGCTTTCTTT.

CDR3 DNA sequence: TGTGCCAGCAGCTTGTATGGGGGCGCCTATGGCTACACCTTC. This sequence encodes CASSLYGGAYGYTF. The chain recombines TRBV5-6 with TRBJ1-2, with a possible D match to TRBD1 (6 bases). CDR3 length: 14 residues. The V gene lost 1 base and the J gene lost 4 bases, with 11 bases spanning the gap. Germline V gene lookup returns CDR1 SGHDT and CDR2 YYEEEE.

This clone was seen more than once but under ten times. CDR3 in DNA: TGTGCCAGCAGCTCGACAGCTTTTAGCAATCAGCCCCAGCATTTT. Its translation is CASSSTAFSNQPQHF. The rearrangement joins TRBV7-2 to TRBJ1-5; D is possibly TRBD1 (5 bases). Trimming shortened V by 4 bases and J by 0 bases, and 10 bases separated the two germline ends. Germline V gene lookup returns CDR1 SGHTA and CDR2 FQGNSA. This CDR3 is 15 amino acids long.

V and J are TRBV19 and TRBJ1-6; weak D call: TRBD1 (5 bases). The V and J ends lost 1 base and 6 bases respectively, with 10 bases between them. Germline V gives CDR1 LNHDA, CDR2 SQIVND (reference sequence). The CDR3 runs 15 residues. This CDR3 reads CASSIVGGRNSPLHF. The DNA for the CDR3 is TGTGCCAGTAGTATAGTCGGGGGACGTAATTCACCCCTCCACTTT.

This chain joins TRBV19 and TRBJ1-2; D ambiguous. Trimming removed 3 bases at V and 8 bases at J, with 7 bases between. The germline V gene encodes CDR1 LNHDA and CDR2 SQIVND (reference sequence). This CDR3 region has 11 residues. The CDR3 DNA follows: TGTGCCAGTAGTATTAACCGGGGCTACACCTTC. It yields the protein CASSINRGYTF.

The chain couples TRBV3-1 (or the pseudogene TRBV3-2) to TRBJ2-1, with a tentative D call TRBD2 (6 bases). The germline V and J ends were trimmed by 4 bases and 5 bases, with 18 bases remaining between them. Per germline, CDR1 LGHDT and CDR2 YNNKEL (reference sequence). CDR3 length equals 16 residues. The CDR3 region has the DNA TGTGCCAGCAGCCTCGTTCTCGGAGGGTACCACAATGAGCAGTTCTTC. Residues: CASSLVLGGYHNEQFF.

The chain has TRBV27 and TRBJ2-5, with 12 bases lining up with TRBD2. The CDR3 has 14 amino acids. Germline V CDR1 and CDR2: MNHEY, SMNVEV (reference sequence). V dropped 5 bases and J dropped 5; count of bases not matched to a gene: 3. The CDR3 region has the DNA TGTGCCAGCAGTAGACTAGCGGGGGTTGAGACCCAGTACTTC. It specifies CASSRLAGVETQYF.

This chain links TRBV11-2 with TRBJ1-1, with D possibly TRBD1 on 5 matching bases. Trimming stripped 5 bases from V and 2 bases from J, with 15 bases between. CDR1 is SGHAT, CDR2 FQNNGV, per germline. The CDR3 loop spans 15 amino acids. CDR3 sequence reads: CASSPYRLSNTEAFF. The CDR3 bases are TGTGCCAGCAGCCCATACAGGCTCTCCAACACTGAAGCTTTCTTT.

The chain couples TRBV23-1 to TRBJ1-1; 10 positions agree with TRBD1. TRBV23-1 falls under the ORF class, with uncertain function. The CDR3 is made up of 14 amino acids. V gave up 3 bases and J gave up 7 bases; unmatched junction bases: 5. DNA of the CDR3: TGCGCCAGCAGTCAGGGACAGGGGTCGATTGAAGCTTTCTTT. Translation gives CASSQGQGSIEAFF.

The chain recombines TRBV9 with TRBJ2-3, with 11 bases matching TRBD2. Germline lookup yields CDR1 SGDLS and CDR2 YYNGEE. Trimming cost V 2 bases and J 0 bases; bases outside gene matches: 2. The CDR3 totals 16 residues. In DNA form, the CDR3 reads TGTGCCAGCAGCGTCGGGACTAGCGGTAGCACAGATACGCAGTATTTT. It is translated as CASSVGTSGSTDTQYF.

The gene calls are TRBV7-2 and TRBJ2-4; 11 nucleotides line up with TRBD2. J was trimmed by 6 bases and V by 5 bases; bases with no gene match: 6. Germline values: CDR1 SGHTA, CDR2 FQGNSA. This CDR3 has 15 amino acids. The CDR3 DNA reads TGTGCCAGCAGCCCCGATGGGACTAGCGGAAACATTCAGTACTTC. This gives the protein CASSPDGTSGNIQYF.

As to this clone: The sample carries other DNA sequences with the same CDR3. This chain links TRBV10-3 with TRBJ2-5, with TRBD1 identical over 7 bases. Losses at the gene ends were 4 bases for V and 5 bases for J; bases not matched to a gene: 4. Germline loops: CDR1 ENHRY, CDR2 SYGVKD. The CDR3 loop spans 13 amino acids. Here the CDR3 DNA reads TGTGCCATCAGTGGACAGGGTGGGGAGACCCAGTACTTC. Translating gives CAISGQGGETQYF.

The chain couples TRBV19 to TRBJ2-3; tentatively, D is TRBD1 (6 bases). The CDR3 consists of 13 residues. Germline V gene data show CDR1 as LNHDA and CDR2 as SQIVND (reference sequence). The ends were cut back, 5 bases at V and 4 bases at J, with 10 bases in the middle. The CDR3 DNA reads as TGTGCCAGTAGTCTTAGGGGGTCAGATACGCAGTATTTT. Its translation: CASSLRGSDTQYF.

The genes are TRBV5-8 and TRBJ2-7; D ambiguous. CDR1 and CDR2 from the germline V gene are SGHTS and YDEGEE. Deletions cut 6 bases from V and 0 bases from J, with 10 bases between. This CDR3 is 13 amino acids long. The CDR3 loop reads CASKYGGSYEQYF. In nucleotides, the CDR3 is TGTGCCAGCAAATATGGCGGCTCCTACGAGCAGTACTTC. The variable domain in full, with the rest retrieved from reference TRBV5-8 and TRBJ2-7, is EAGVTQSPTHLIKTRGQQATLRCSPISGHTSVYWYQQALGLGLQFLLWYDEGEERNRGNFPPRFSGRQFPNYSSELNVNALELEDSALYLCASKYGGSYEQYFGPGTRLTVT.

The chain uses TRBV2 and TRBJ2-7; 7 nucleotides line up with TRBD1. The CDR3 length is 14 residues. The trim removed 3 bases at V and 3 bases at J, leaving 5 bases unmatched. In germline, CDR1 is SNHLY, CDR2 FYNNEI. For the CDR3, the DNA is TGTGCCAGCAGTGACAGGGGGAATTTCTACGAGCAGTACTTC. This sequence encodes CASSDRGNFYEQYF.

The chain recombines TRBV29-1 with TRBJ1-1; 7 positions agree with TRBD1. The V gene end was trimmed by 6 bases and the J gene end by 0 bases; junction bases not matched to a gene: 10. This CDR3 contains 15 residues. In germline, CDR1 is SQVTM, CDR2 ANQGSEA. The CDR3 DNA sequence: TGCAGCGTGTCAGGGGGTTGGGGCATGAACACTGAAGCTTTCTTT. Its translation: CSVSGGWGMNTEAFF.

J is TRBJ1-1 and V is TRBV2; D call uncertain. Trimming stripped 0 bases from V and 11 bases from J, with 10 bases between. The CDR3 runs 12 residues. CDR1 is SNHLY, CDR2 FYNNEI, per germline. The CDR3: CASSEARWAAFF. The CDR3 coding sequence is TGTGCCAGCAGTGAAGCCCGGTGGGCGGCTTTCTTT.

This chain connects TRBV1 to TRBJ2-1; the DNA was not used to check the table's D call, TRBD2. TRBV1 is an annotated pseudogene. The CDR3 is made up of 13 amino acids. The CDR3 nucleotides are TGCACCAGCAACTATCTAGACTACAATGAGCAGTTCTTC. As protein: CTSNYLDYNEQFF.

V gene TRBV9 combines with J gene TRBJ2-5; D gene uncertain. The V gene lost 0 bases and the J gene lost 2 bases, with 14 bases spanning the gap. This CDR3 region has 16 residues. Germline lookup yields CDR1 SGDLS and CDR2 YYNGEE. CDR3 region: CASSVATLRVQETQYF. DNA for the CDR3: TGTGCCAGCAGCGTAGCTACGTTACGGGTTCAAGAGACCCAGTACTTC.

This rearrangement joins TRBV5-1 to TRBJ1-4; D is perhaps TRBD1 (6 bases). CDR1 and CDR2 from the germline V gene are SGHRS and YFSETQ. Trimming removed 4 bases at V and 6 bases at J, with 16 bases between. CDR3 length: 15 residues. For the CDR3, the DNA is TGCGCCAGCAGCCCGGCGGGGGCGACCGATGAAAAACTGTTTTTT. The encoded protein is CASSPAGATDEKLFF.

This clone was picked up a small number of times. The chain has TRBV2 and TRBJ1-5; 7 bases agree with TRBD1. The CDR3 is 15 amino acids. Germline CDR1 reads SNHLY; CDR2 reads FYNNEI. The J segment lost 5 bases and the V segment lost 3 bases, leaving 7 bases of the junction unmatched. CDR3 nucleotides: TGTGCCAGCAGTGATACAGGACAGGTTCATCAGCCCCAGCATTTT. This codes for CASSDTGQVHQPQHF. Using reference TRBV2 and TRBJ1-5 for the parts outside the CDR3, the full variable domain is EPEVTQTPSHQVTQMGQEVILRCVPISNHLYFYWYRQILGQKVEFLVSFYNNEISEKSEIFDDQFSVERPDGSNFTLKIRSTKLEDSAMYFCASSDTGQVHQPQHFGDGTRLSIL.

The CDR3 is CASGGDSLMEAFF. CDR3 DNA: TGTGCCAGCGGAGGGGACAGCCTTATGGAAGCTTTCTTT. The chain employs TRBV25-1 and TRBJ1-1; the match to TRBD1 covers 7 bases. CDR1 MGHDK and CDR2 SYGVNS come from the germline V gene. The J segment lost 8 bases and the V segment lost 8 bases, leaving 11 bases of the junction unmatched. The CDR3 runs to 13 residues.